A single sample is the source of the 29 T cell receptor beta chains below, sequenced in a study of T cells expressing NK-cell markers. TCRdb reworked the 5' RACE reads into one entry per CDR3 protein, no DNA. Reported are more than 250,000 distinct CDR3 sequences; the ten largest clones contain 0.3% to 0.45%. Sequenced sample: blood T cells: a sorted CD56 or NKG2C T cell subset, CD4+ or CD8+ T cells, or bulk PBMC T cells (not recorded which). The receptor set was obtained from a man aged 18 to 29 in good health.

The gene calls are TRBV4-2 and TRBJ2-1; TCRdb indicates TRBD2, and absent DNA this call remains unverified. The germline V gene encodes CDR1 LGHNA and CDR2 YNFKEQ. This CDR3 spans 16 amino acids. The CDR3 sequence is CASSRTRGGAYNEQFF.

The chain recombines TRBV6-5 with TRBJ1-5; TCRdb calls TRBD1, which cannot be checked without DNA. From germline, CDR1 is MNHEY and CDR2 SVGAGI. The CDR3 has 14 amino acids. CDR3 in amino acids: CASSYSEGNQPQHF.

This sequence joins TRBV4-2 and TRBJ2-3; TCRdb outputs TRBD1, but without DNA this stays unchecked. Germline CDR1 and CDR2: LGHNA and YNFKEQ. The CDR3 is 14 amino acids. The chain's CDR3 is CASSPLPRADTQYF.

The chain has TRBV24-1 and TRBJ2-1. The CDR3 loop spans 12 amino acids. Germline V gene sequence: CDR1 KGHDR, CDR2 SFDVKD. The CDR3 reads CATSDKNGEQFF.

Here the CDR3 reads CSVDPSRGGNTEAFF. V and J are TRBV29-1 and TRBJ1-1; TCRdb calls TRBD1, which cannot be checked without DNA. In germline, CDR1 is SQVTM, CDR2 ANQGSEA. CDR3 length: 15 residues.

This chain uses TRBV20-1 with TRBJ2-2; TCRdb gives TRBD2 as the D gene, but with no DNA this cannot be confirmed. CDR1 and CDR2 (germline): DFQATT, SNEGSKA (reference sequence). The CDR3 consists of 16 residues. The chain's CDR3 is CSAYDYSGVNTGELFF.

The chain couples TRBV12-3 or TRBV12-4 to TRBJ1-3; TCRdb designates TRBD1, a call that cannot be tested without DNA. The CDR3 has 15 residues. The CDR3 sequence: CASSFWGPSGNTIYF.

The CDR3 here is CASSLLGGQINYNEQFF. V gene TRBV5-1 combines with J gene TRBJ2-1; the D call of TRBD1 rests on TCRdb alone, since no DNA is present to check it. This CDR3 has 17 amino acids. Germline values: CDR1 SGHRS, CDR2 YFSETQ.

This chain connects TRBV18 to TRBJ2-1; TCRdb reports TRBD1, a call that lacks DNA to check it against. Germline values: CDR1 KGHSH, CDR2 LQKENI. The CDR3 sequence is 14 residues long. The chain's CDR3 is CASSRTEGYNEQFF.

The CDR3 reads CSVRGRINEKLFF. This chain connects TRBV29-1 to TRBJ1-4; the TCRdb call, TRBD1, lacks DNA for checking. CDR3 length: 13 residues. Germline values: CDR1 SQVTM, CDR2 ANQGSEA.

The rearrangement joins TRBV4-1 to TRBJ2-3; TCRdb's D gene call, TRBD1, goes unchecked for lack of DNA. Germline V gene data show CDR1 as MGHRA and CDR2 as YSYEKL. This CDR3 comprises 15 residues. The CDR3: CASSNLTGATDTQYF.

V gene TRBV29-1 combines with J gene TRBJ2-4. CDR3 length: 16 residues. CDR1 and CDR2 (germline): SQVTM, ANQGSEA. The CDR3 protein is CSVEETRGLLKNIQYF.

The J gene is TRBJ2-2, the V gene TRBV10-2; TCRdb lists TRBD2, though no DNA is available to test this call. Germline CDR1 reads WSHSY; CDR2 reads SAAADI. CDR3 length: 14 amino acids. The CDR3 loop is CASRGAANTGELFF.

The chain links TRBV11-2 to TRBJ2-5; TCRdb reports TRBD1, a call that lacks DNA to check it against. The V gene's germline CDR1 is SGHAT and CDR2 FQNNGV. The CDR3 consists of 14 residues. The CDR3: CASSLATGGETQYF.

The rearrangement uses TRBV7-2 and TRBJ2-7; no DNA is available, so the TRBD2 call from TCRdb remains unchecked. This CDR3 comprises 11 residues. Germline assignment: CDR1 SGHTA and CDR2 FQGNSA. CDR3 in amino acids: CASSEGPEQYF.

The V and J genes are TRBV12-3 or TRBV12-4 and TRBJ2-1; TCRdb's D call, TRBD1, is unchecked because there is no DNA. The CDR3 is 12 amino acids. The CDR3 here is CASSLPGHEQFF.

CDR3 region: CASSQFDRDRIILHF. V usage is TRBV7-2 and J usage is TRBJ1-6; TCRdb designates TRBD1, a call that cannot be tested without DNA. The CDR3 totals 15 residues. Looked up from germline, CDR1 is SGHTA and CDR2 is FQGNSA.

V usage is TRBV20-1 and J usage is TRBJ2-5; TCRdb selects TRBD2, and the lack of DNA leaves this call unchecked. The CDR3 contains 16 residues. Per the germline V gene, CDR1 is DFQATT and CDR2 is SNEGSKA (reference sequence). Here the CDR3 reads CSARGTSGLILETQYF.

This rearrangement joins TRBV20-1 to TRBJ1-5. CDR1 DFQATT and CDR2 SNEGSKA come from the germline V gene (reference sequence). The CDR3 is 13 residues long. This CDR3 reads CSAMGQGNQPQHF.

The V gene is TRBV19, the J gene TRBJ2-7; TCRdb gives TRBD1 as the D gene, but with no DNA this cannot be confirmed. Germline V CDR1 and CDR2: LNHDA, SQIVND (reference sequence). The CDR3 has 15 amino acids. CDR3 amino acids: CASSTQGAASYEQYF.

This chain links TRBV27 with TRBJ2-1. The CDR3 contains 13 residues. Looked up from germline, CDR1 is MNHEY and CDR2 is SMNVEV (reference sequence). CDR3 sequence reads: CASSLGYYNEQFF.

The chain couples TRBV11-2 to TRBJ2-2. The CDR3 contains 17 residues. Germline V gives CDR1 SGHAT, CDR2 FQNNGV. The CDR3: CASSLVHSSTNTGELFF.

The rearrangement joins TRBV30 to TRBJ2-2. From germline, CDR1 is GTSNPN and CDR2 SVGIG (reference sequence). The CDR3 has 13 residues. The CDR3 reads CAWSVSASGELFF.

The chain is built from TRBV10-3 and TRBJ2-5; without DNA, the TCRdb call of TRBD2 cannot be checked. This CDR3 spans 14 amino acids. Germline CDR1 ENHRY, CDR2 SYGVKD. CDR3 sequence reads: CATASPPGQETQYF.

The chain links TRBV27 to TRBJ1-4; TCRdb calls TRBD1, which cannot be checked without DNA. The CDR3 spans 14 residues. The germline CDR1 and CDR2 sequences are MNHEY and SMNVEV (reference sequence). The CDR3 sequence is CASSPRVGGEKLFF. Full variable domain (remainder filled in from reference TRBV27 and TRBJ1-4): EAQVTQNPRYLITVTGKKLTVTCSQNMNHEYMSWYRQDPGLGLRQIYYSMNVEVTDKGDVPEGYKVSRKEKRNFPLILESPSPNQTSLYFCASSPRVGGEKLFFGSGTQLSVL.

The chain employs TRBV11-2 and TRBJ1-2. In germline, CDR1 is SGHAT, CDR2 FQNNGV. The CDR3 runs 13 residues. This CDR3 reads CASTGGQGYGYTF.

The rearrangement links TRBV30 to TRBJ1-1; TCRdb designates TRBD1, a call that cannot be tested without DNA. The CDR3 runs to 16 residues. Germline V gene lookup returns CDR1 GTSNPN and CDR2 SVGIG (reference sequence). CDR3 protein: CAWSVVRQEGPTEAFF.

The V call is TRBV14, the J call TRBJ2-5; TCRdb's D call, TRBD2, is unchecked because there is no DNA. The length of the CDR3 is 15 residues. Germline CDR1 reads SGHDN; CDR2 reads FVKESK. The CDR3 loop is CASSQAGRASETQYF.

V gene TRBV20-1 combines with J gene TRBJ1-4; lacking DNA, the TRBD1 call made by TCRdb goes unchecked. The CDR3 loop spans 15 amino acids. Germline V gene lookup returns CDR1 DFQATT and CDR2 SNEGSKA (reference sequence). The CDR3 is CSARVIFWGYEKLFF.